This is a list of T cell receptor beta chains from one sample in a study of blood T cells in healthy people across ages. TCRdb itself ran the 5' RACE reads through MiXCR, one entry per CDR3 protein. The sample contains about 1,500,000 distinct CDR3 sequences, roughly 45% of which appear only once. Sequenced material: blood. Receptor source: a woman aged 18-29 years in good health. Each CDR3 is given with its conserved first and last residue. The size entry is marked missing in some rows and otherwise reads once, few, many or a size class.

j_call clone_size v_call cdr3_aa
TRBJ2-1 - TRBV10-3 CAITSGGGNEQFF
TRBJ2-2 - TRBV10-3 CAITQGGTGELFF
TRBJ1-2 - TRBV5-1 CASSAGTGEGYTF
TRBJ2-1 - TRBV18 CASSPGFLGDEQFF
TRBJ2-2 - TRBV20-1 CSARDGGSGRELFF
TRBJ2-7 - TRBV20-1 CSASSSGGSDEQYF
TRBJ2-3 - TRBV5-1 CASSLGPGLAGGRTDTQYF
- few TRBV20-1 CSAHAGFYNEQYF
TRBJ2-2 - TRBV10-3 CAISDPSGLAGGRDTGELFF
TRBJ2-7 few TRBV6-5 CASTGTGGYEQYF
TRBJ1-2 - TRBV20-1 CSARQGGRHYGYTF
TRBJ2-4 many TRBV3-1 CASSPAGRNIQYF
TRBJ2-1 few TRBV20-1 CSAPVSYNEQFF
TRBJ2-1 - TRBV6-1 CASSLLIDEQFF
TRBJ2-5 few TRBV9 CASSVAAYLEQETQYF
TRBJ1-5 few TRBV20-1 CSARTGVNSNQPQHF
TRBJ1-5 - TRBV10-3 CAISELQGAGNQPQHF
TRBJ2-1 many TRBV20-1 CSAEASGSTYNEQFF
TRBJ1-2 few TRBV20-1 CSARGGNEGYTF
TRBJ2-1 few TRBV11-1 CASSPTTSVSTNEQFF
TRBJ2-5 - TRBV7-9 CASSPPGNTETQYF
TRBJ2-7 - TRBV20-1 CSARGPSGSAEQYF
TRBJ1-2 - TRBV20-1 CSAPGQFNYGYTF
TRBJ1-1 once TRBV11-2 CASSRTAGLIEAFF
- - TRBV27 CASSFRPFPSDEQYF
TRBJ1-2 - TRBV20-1 CSARVQGQGTFYGYTF
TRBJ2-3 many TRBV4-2 CASSQDSGGADTQYF
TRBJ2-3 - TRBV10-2 CASRAPSGREGDTQYF
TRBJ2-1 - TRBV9 CASSEWTGDNEQFF
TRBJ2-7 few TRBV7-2 CASSPIPGTYEQYF
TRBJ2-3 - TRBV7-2 CASSSKLLGGTRGDTQYF
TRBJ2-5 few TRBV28 CASTHTPGLQEETQYF
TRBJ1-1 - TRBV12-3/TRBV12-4 CASSVARSEAFF
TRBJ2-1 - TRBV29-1 CSVPGTSNEQFF
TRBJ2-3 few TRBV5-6 CASSLDPERVSPDTQYF
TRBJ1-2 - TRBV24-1 CATSDDPQGHGYTF
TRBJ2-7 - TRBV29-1 CSVVPRGALQEQYF
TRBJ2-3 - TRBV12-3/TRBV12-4 CASSTGPGTDTQYF
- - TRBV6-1 CASSVLGFSEQYF
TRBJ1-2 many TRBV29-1 CSATGQGDSIYGYTF
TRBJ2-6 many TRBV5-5 CASSLNGANVLTF
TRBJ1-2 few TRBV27 CASSVGVSVYGYTF
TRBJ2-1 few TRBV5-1 CASSSQGANEQFF
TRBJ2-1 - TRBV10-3 CAISRQGESYNEQFF
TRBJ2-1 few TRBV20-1 CSARVPGGGVHEQFF
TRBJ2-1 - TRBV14 CASSPEDGLVPPSDEQFF
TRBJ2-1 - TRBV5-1 CASSMGHSNEQFF
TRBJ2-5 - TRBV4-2 CASSQDWRGAGETQYF
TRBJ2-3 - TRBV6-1 CASSETSGGALYTDTQYF
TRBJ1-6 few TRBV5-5 CASSLVFGRDISVHLHF
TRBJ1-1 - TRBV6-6 CASRPKKNTEAFF
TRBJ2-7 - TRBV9 CASSVGQLGYEQYF
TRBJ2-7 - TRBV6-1 CASSGYGQGDFYEQYF
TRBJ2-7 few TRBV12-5 CASGLVHDRGTYEQYF
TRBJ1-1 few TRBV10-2 CASREQTGNTEAFF
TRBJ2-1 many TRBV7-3 CASSPGLAQNEQFF
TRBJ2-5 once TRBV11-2 CASSVNNQETQYF
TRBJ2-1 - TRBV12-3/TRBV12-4 CASSPGTPPVNEQFF
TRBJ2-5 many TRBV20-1 CSAPTSSQETQYF